This T cell receptor (beta chain) emerged from a study of a mutant IDH1 vaccine in newly diagnosed glioma. Study overall: Treated patients were roughly 60% male, roughly 40% female, mean age around 40 years. The earlier regimen, radiotherapy, temozolomide, or both, was most often both. Findings and caveats of the study: Vaccine-induced immune responses occurred in 90% to 95% of patients. Apparently unrelated to pseudoprogression were changes in the top peripheral T cell clonotypes.

TCRdb's copy holds only in-frame clones and misses some; the assay was immunoSEQ multiplex PCR. The data contain about 88,000 clones, over 70% of them seen just once; the ten biggest clones take up 5.3%. Turning to this clone: Antigen unknown.

The CDR3 has 16 residues. The J segment lost 4 bases and the V segment lost 0 bases, leaving 4 bases of the junction unmatched. Germline CDR1 and CDR2: SGHRS and YFSETQ. Time point reported: baseline, week 1 (first vaccination visit). Regarding treatment: pre-vaccination baseline after standard-of-care therapy. Source: PBMCs, taken from a glioma patient treated with radiotherapy, temozolomide or both. This TCR came from a man in his forties or fifties with glioma. Some clones in this sample may be carry-over from other donors' samples. This rearrangement joins TRBV5-1 to TRBJ2-6, with TRBD1 identical over 7 bases. This CDR3 is CASSLGQGSGANVLTF. Written as DNA, the CDR3 is TGCGCCAGCAGCTTGGGACAGGGCTCCGGGGCCAACGTCCTGACTTTC.